Listed here is a single T cell receptor beta chain. What it recognizes is unknown. The data belong to a study of beta chain features in type 1 diabetes. General study points: TCRB CDR3s from Type 1 diabetes patients were moderately but significantly shorter in all four CD4+ subsets.

The entirety of the isolated RNA underwent reverse transcription, so expressed TCRB transcripts were sequenced. Roughly 3.4 million reads per sample on average were obtained from naive, central memory and regulatory T cell samples. Sequenced by immunoSEQ multiplex PCR; TCRdb stores in-frame clones only, minus some. The profile shows hundreds of thousands of clones, roughly an eighth of them singletons. Germline-derived CDR1 and CDR2 are SQVTM and ANQGSEA. Trimming took 4 bases from V and 8 from J; bases not matched to a gene: 12. The CDR3 is made up of 15 amino acids. The source of this sequence is a man between 18 and 35 years old with type 1 diabetes. The sequenced sample consisted of naive CD4+ T cells from blood. The chain employs TRBV29-1 and TRBJ1-2; 11 bases align to TRBD1. CDR3 in amino acids: CSVAPGQGVFGGYTF. CDR3 coding DNA: TGCAGCGTTGCCCCGGGACAGGGGGTTTTCGGCGGCTACACCTTC.